These 9 T cell receptor beta chains were sequenced from one sample in a study of T cells in Graves' hyperthyroidism and ophthalmopathy. Amplified TCR beta CDR3 regions came from RNA transcripts. First-round RT-PCR with HTBI primers amplified the TCR CDR3 region. MiXCR, applied by TCRdb to the multiplex PCR reads, yields one record per CDR3 protein. The profile covers about 480,000 distinct CDR3 sequences, with about 15% appearing a single time and 15% to 20% taken by the ten largest. Sequenced material: blood. These receptor sequences come from a woman between 18 and 29 years old with Graves' hyperthyroidism.

In its sample, this clonotype was seen many times. The rearrangement joins TRBV12-3 or TRBV12-4 to TRBJ1-3, with D hard to call. The CDR3 is 14 amino acids. V lost 5 bases to trimming and J lost 2 bases, with 10 bases between them. Here the CDR3 DNA reads TGTGCCAGCAGTCTCTTTGATGCTGGAAACACCATATATTTT. Translation gives CASSLFDAGNTIYF.

This clonotype was recorded many times. CDR3: CASSPRTGGTEAFF. The CDR3, as DNA: TGTGCCAGCAGCCCTCGGACAGGGGGCACTGAAGCTTTCTTT. This chain connects TRBV18 to TRBJ1-1, with TRBD1 matching over 10 bases. The CDR3 extends over 14 amino acids. Germline CDR1 KGHSH, CDR2 LQKENI. The J segment lost 4 bases and the V segment lost 8 bases, leaving 7 bases of the junction unmatched.

Ten or more counts support this clonotype. This chain connects TRBV7-9 to TRBJ2-7; either TRBD1 or TRBD2 may fit D (5 bases each). V gave up 5 bases and J gave up 6 bases, with 14 bases separating them. Per the germline V gene, CDR1 is SEHNR and CDR2 is FQNEAQ (reference sequence). This CDR3 has 13 residues. The CDR3 DNA is TGTGCCAGCAGCCGCACCCAAGGGACCGAGCAGTACTTC. This encodes CASSRTQGTEQYF.

CDR3 sequence (DNA): TGTGCCTGGAGTCGTTTAGCAGGGCGGGGTGAAAAACTGTTTTTT. Protein product: CAWSRLAGRGEKLFF. The chain carries TRBV30 and TRBJ1-4, with D perhaps matching TRBD1 (5 bases). Germline lookup yields CDR1 GTSNPN and CDR2 SVGIG (reference sequence). This CDR3 is built from 15 residues. Deletions cut 2 bases from V and 7 bases from J, with 17 bases between.

This clonotype has ten or more counts. The chain employs TRBV24-1 and TRBJ1-2; D unclear. The length of the CDR3 is 14 residues. V shed 3 bases and J shed 3 bases, with 10 bases lying between them. Germline V lookup: CDR1 KGHDR, CDR2 SFDVKD. In DNA form, the CDR3 reads TGTGCCACCAGTGATCTGGGAAACGACTATGGCTACACCTTC. Translating it yields CATSDLGNDYGYTF.

In its sample, this clonotype was seen many times. This rearrangement joins TRBV10-3 to TRBJ1-6, with a weak D call TRBD1 (6 bases). From germline, CDR1 is ENHRY and CDR2 SYGVKD. The CDR3 has 15 amino acids. V was clipped by 3 bases and J by 8 bases, with 14 bases between them. CDR3 sequence (DNA): TGTGCCATCAGTGAACGGGGGACATTGGATTCACCCCTCCACTTT. Protein sequence: CAISERGTLDSPLHF.

The rearrangement uses TRBV9 and TRBJ2-7; D may be TRBD1 (5 bases). CDR1 SGDLS and CDR2 YYNGEE come from the germline V gene. The length of the CDR3 is 14 residues. V gave up 1 base and J gave up 0 bases, with 8 bases separating them. CDR3 DNA sequence: TGTGCCAGCAGCGTATCCAGGGACTCCTACGAGCAGTACTTC. Translation gives CASSVSRDSYEQYF.

Comment on this clonotype: A much larger clone differs from this one at a single base, so this may be a read error. The chain combines TRBV19 with TRBJ2-5, with 9 bases aligning to TRBD1. The CDR3 contains 16 residues. Germline V gene lookup returns CDR1 LNHDA and CDR2 SQIVND (reference sequence). The CDR3 spells CVSSTYGQGLRETQYF. The CDR3 DNA is TGTGTCAGTAGTACCTATGGACAGGGGTTAAGGGAGACCCAGTACTTC.

This clonotype showed up many times. The gene calls are TRBV3-1 and TRBJ1-6; D is possibly TRBD1 (6 bases). The V and J ends lost 0 bases and 6 bases respectively, with 12 bases between them. The germline V gene has CDR1 LGHDT and CDR2 YNNKEL (reference sequence). The CDR3 runs 16 residues. CDR3: CASSQEKGRGNSPLHF. The DNA of the CDR3 is TGTGCCAGCAGCCAAGAGAAAGGCAGGGGTAATTCACCCCTCCACTTT.